Shown below are 14 T cell receptor beta chains from a single sample sequenced in a study of T cell repertoires in cytomegalovirus infection. Each CDR3 protein is one row after TCRdb ran MiXCR on the reads. The sample gives around 450,000 distinct CDR3 sequences, approximately 31% of which show up once; approximately 13% is in the top ten. Sequenced material: PBMCs. These receptors were collected from a human donor in good health (CMV status not recorded). Some clones in this sample may be carry-over from other donors' samples.

The chain uses TRBV6-8 and TRBJ1-5; D is uncertain. Looked up from germline, CDR1 is MNHGY and CDR2 is SAAAGT. V was clipped by 2 bases and J by 2 bases, with 10 bases between them. The CDR3 runs 15 residues. The DNA of the CDR3 is TGTGCCAGCAGTTACCAGAGCAGCCGCAATCAGCCCCAGCATTTT. Translated: CASSYQSSRNQPQHF.

This chain uses TRBV12-3 or TRBV12-4 with TRBJ2-2; D might be TRBD1 or TRBD2, each matching 5 bases. Trimming stripped 6 bases from V and 3 bases from J, with 14 bases between. The length of the CDR3 is 15 residues. CDR3: CASSHGARDTGELFF. The DNA for the CDR3 is TGTGCCAGCAGCCACGGGGCGCGGGACACCGGGGAGCTGTTTTTT.

This rearrangement joins TRBV6-8 to TRBJ2-7; D uncertain. The CDR3 loop spans 14 amino acids. The V gene's germline CDR1 is MNHGY and CDR2 SAAAGT. Trimming stripped 0 bases from V and 6 bases from J, with 12 bases between. CDR3 sequence: CASSYSVLVGEQYF. CDR3 sequence (DNA): TGTGCCAGCAGTTACTCGGTCCTCGTTGGCGAGCAGTACTTC.

This clonotype was counted at least ten times. The CDR3 DNA is TGTGCCAGCAGCCGATTTCCCGGGGGTGAGCAGTTCTTC. It translates to CASSRFPGGEQFF. The chain uses TRBV11-2 and TRBJ2-1; D is possibly TRBD2 (6 bases). The CDR3 is made up of 13 amino acids. Looked up from germline, CDR1 is SGHAT and CDR2 is FQNNGV. The germline V and J ends were trimmed by 5 bases and 9 bases, with 14 bases remaining between them.

This clonotype occurred a few times. The CDR3 here is CASSYGGGSYEQYF. The CDR3 DNA reads as TGTGCCAGCAGTTACGGCGGGGGCTCCTACGAGCAGTACTTC. This sequence joins TRBV6-2 or TRBV6-3 and TRBJ2-7; 7 nucleotides agree with TRBD2. There are 14 residues in the CDR3. Unmatched junction bases numbered 1, after V lost 2 bases and J lost 0 bases. Germline CDR1 MNHEY, CDR2 SVGEGT.

Regarding this clonotype: One junction end disagrees with the germline gene, perhaps due to a read error. The chain uses TRBV7-9 and TRBJ2-7, with D possibly being TRBD2 (6 bases). The CDR3 length is 11 residues. The germline V gene encodes CDR1 SEHNR and CDR2 FQNEAQ (reference sequence). DNA for the CDR3: TGTGACAGCTTAGGGAGGAGCGAGCAGTACTTC. Encoded protein: CDSLGRSEQYF.

In nucleotides, the CDR3 is TGTGCCAGCAGTGAAGGACTAGCGGGTTATGATGGGGAGTTCTTC. It encodes CASSEGLAGYDGEFF. This chain links TRBV2 with TRBJ2-1; 10 positions match TRBD2. The V gene end was trimmed by 1 base and the J gene end by 14 bases; junction bases not matched to a gene: 11. CDR1 and CDR2 (germline): SNHLY, FYNNEI. The CDR3 has 15 residues.

V is TRBV28 and J is TRBJ2-7; no clear D gene. V was cut by 8 bases and J by 1 base, with 18 bases left in between. This CDR3 comprises 15 residues. CDR1 MDHEN and CDR2 SYDVKM come from the germline V gene. The CDR3 DNA reads TGTGCCAGCCTCAACCCGGCTAGTGGGTCCTACGAGCAGTACTTC. Its protein is CASLNPASGSYEQYF.

This clonotype has more than one count but fewer than ten. The J gene is TRBJ2-7, the V gene TRBV7-2, with 12 positions matching TRBD1. Looked up from germline, CDR1 is SGHTA and CDR2 is FQGNSA. The trim removed 6 bases at V and 3 bases at J, leaving 6 bases unmatched. The CDR3 runs to 15 residues. The CDR3 loop reads CASSPGQGAIYEQYF. The CDR3 DNA follows: TGTGCCAGCAGTCCGGGACAGGGGGCTATCTACGAGCAGTACTTC.

This clonotype was found a few times. This is likely a read error, given that the CDR3 carries no conserved phenylalanine or tryptophan at its end. The DNA is omitted, as the CDR3 cannot be located on it reliably, and the CDR3 follows TCRdb's listing. The chain uses TRBV5-8 and TRBJ2-1; the D call of TRBD1 is as the table states it, not checked on the DNA. Germline CDR1 is SGHTS and CDR2 is YDEGEE. The CDR3 is made up of 11 amino acids, end residues included. The CDR3 reads CASSLFGTGQD.

In its sample, this clonotype was seen a few times. The chain recombines TRBV5-1 with TRBJ1-1, with 9 bases that match TRBD1. Trimming cost V 4 bases and J 5 bases; bases outside gene matches: 9. This CDR3 spans 15 amino acids. Germline assignment: CDR1 SGHRS and CDR2 YFSETQ. CDR3 coding DNA: TGCGCCAGCAGCGCCGCCGGGACAGGGTTAACTGAAGCTTTCTTT. This encodes CASSAAGTGLTEAFF.

About this clonotype: The CDR3 does not close with the conserved phenylalanine or tryptophan, likely indicating a read error. This sequence joins TRBV7-2 and TRBJ2-5; D unclear. Trimming shortened V by 5 bases and J by 5 bases, and 9 bases separated the two germline ends. Germline V gene lookup returns CDR1 SGHTA and CDR2 FQGNSA. The CDR3 is 12 residues long. The CDR3 here is CASSTRPETQYC. DNA for the CDR3: TGTGCCAGCAGCACCCGGCCCGAGACCCAGTACTGC.

A word on this clonotype: Here the CDR3 omits its conserved ending phenylalanine or tryptophan, so a read error is the likely source. This chain joins TRBV29-1 and TRBJ2-7; possibly TRBD1 for D (7 bases). V gave up 7 bases and J gave up 1 base, with 17 bases separating them. Per the germline V gene, CDR1 is SQVTM and CDR2 is ANQGSEA. This CDR3 region has 14 residues. Here the CDR3 reads CSAGGKGASYEQYL. CDR3 DNA: TGCAGCGCTGGAGGGAAGGGGGCATCCTACGAGCAGTACTTA.

This clonotype showed up just a few times. The chain employs TRBV7-9 and TRBJ1-1; D unclear. Trimming left V 2 bases short and J 3 bases short, with 7 bases between. This CDR3 region has 13 residues. Germline V gives CDR1 SEHNR, CDR2 FQNEAQ (reference sequence). CDR3 nucleotides: TGTGCCAGCAGCTTAAGGTCGGACACTGAAGCTTTCTTT. Translation: CASSLRSDTEAFF.